This TCR beta chain was recovered during a study of graft-versus-host responses after intestinal transplantation. About the study: The transplants performed in recipients were multivisceral, liver-intestinal, or isolated intestinal. All of the recipients had induction that used anti-thymocyte globulin, then tacrolimus and steroids for two to three years. Study conclusions and caveats: GvH clones occurred in recipient marrow; some first appeared in ileum or blood. Early after transplant, HvG clones declined as circulating GvH clones peaked.

J lost 1 base, V lost 6 bases, and 0 bases had no gene match. The CDR3 has 12 residues. Germline CDR1 is SGHRS and CDR2 is YFSETQ. Remarks on this clone: Its antigen is not identified.

Sequencing was performed with immunoSEQ multiplex PCR; in TCRdb, only in-frame clones are kept and a portion is missing. The sample records approximately 130,000 clones, approximately 94% being singletons. The clonotype originates from a human donor who received an intestinal transplant. Sequences were derived from unstimulated CD4+ T cells sorted from spleen or lymph node cells, sampled before intestinal transplant. This sequence joins TRBV5-1 and TRBJ2-5; 7 bases line up with TRBD2. CDR3 protein: CASTSGQETQYF. As DNA, the CDR3 is TGCGCCAGCACTAGCGGCCAAGAGACCCAGTACTTC.